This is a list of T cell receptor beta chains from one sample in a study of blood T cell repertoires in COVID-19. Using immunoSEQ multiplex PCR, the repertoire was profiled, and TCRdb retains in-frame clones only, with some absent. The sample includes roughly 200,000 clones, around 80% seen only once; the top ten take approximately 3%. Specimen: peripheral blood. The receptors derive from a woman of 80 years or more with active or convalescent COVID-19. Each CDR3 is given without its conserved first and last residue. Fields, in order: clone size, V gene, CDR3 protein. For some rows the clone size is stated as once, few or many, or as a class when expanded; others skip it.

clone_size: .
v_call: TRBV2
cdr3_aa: ASSSSMGQASGNTIY

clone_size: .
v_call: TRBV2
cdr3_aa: ASTGGEGETQY

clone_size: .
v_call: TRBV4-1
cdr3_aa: ASSQGQGTTEAF

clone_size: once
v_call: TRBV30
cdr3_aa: AWRARGGYEQY

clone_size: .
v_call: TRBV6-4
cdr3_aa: ASSDRGADTQY

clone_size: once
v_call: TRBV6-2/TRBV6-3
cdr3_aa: ASSPRGDNQPQH

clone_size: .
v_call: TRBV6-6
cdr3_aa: ASSYTTGIEGYT

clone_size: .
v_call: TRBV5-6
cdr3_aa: ASSPPGTVQETQY

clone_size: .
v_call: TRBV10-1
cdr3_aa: ASSATGGNTEAF

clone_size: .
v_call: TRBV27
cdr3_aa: ASRLFAFTDTQY

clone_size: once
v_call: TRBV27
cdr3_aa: ASSSGYNEQF

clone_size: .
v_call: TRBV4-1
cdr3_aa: ASSQDAGVLRYNEQF

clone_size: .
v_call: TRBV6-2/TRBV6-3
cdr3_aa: ASSPDRGWDTQY

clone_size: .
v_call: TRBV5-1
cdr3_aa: ASSPGHTGELF

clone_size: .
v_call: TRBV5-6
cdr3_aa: ASSSLGGTYEQY

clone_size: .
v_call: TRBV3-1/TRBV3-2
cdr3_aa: ASADGSGGGPTTHEQY

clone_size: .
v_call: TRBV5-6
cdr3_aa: ASSLLSGAGELF

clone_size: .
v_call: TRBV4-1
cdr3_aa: ASSQDRGNSEGGMAKNIQY

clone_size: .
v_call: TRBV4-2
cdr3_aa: ASSQEFLADNYEQY

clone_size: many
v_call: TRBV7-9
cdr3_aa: ASSLVLTGTNEKLF

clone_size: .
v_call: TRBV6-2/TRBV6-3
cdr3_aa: ASSYGSTELF

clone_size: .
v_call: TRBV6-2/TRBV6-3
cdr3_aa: ASSGQPYGYT

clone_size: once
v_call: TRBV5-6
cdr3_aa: ASSLQQGTGNTIY

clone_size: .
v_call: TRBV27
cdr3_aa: ASRTTGNEQY

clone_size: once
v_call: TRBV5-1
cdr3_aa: ASSFFGGGRNSPLH

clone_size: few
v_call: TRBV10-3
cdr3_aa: AISAARSYTGELF

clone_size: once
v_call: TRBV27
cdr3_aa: ASSSRSEGALRLGQY

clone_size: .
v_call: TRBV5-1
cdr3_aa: ASSSGLAGTYEQY

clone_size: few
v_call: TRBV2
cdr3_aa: ASSAGGYNEQF

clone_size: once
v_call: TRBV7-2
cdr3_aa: ASSSSGLSTDTQY

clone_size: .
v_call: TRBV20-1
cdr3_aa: SVGQGTEAF

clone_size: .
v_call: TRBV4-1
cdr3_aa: ASSHGQGRVATNEKLF

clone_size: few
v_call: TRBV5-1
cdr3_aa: ASSLGGSNEKLF

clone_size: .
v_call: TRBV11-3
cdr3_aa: ASSFKNTEAF

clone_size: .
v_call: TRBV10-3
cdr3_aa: AISDGGEGTGAVQETQY